This T cell receptor (beta chain) was identified in a study of graft-versus-host responses after intestinal transplantation. Turning to the study itself: Recipients received multivisceral, liver-intestinal, or isolated intestinal transplants.

Here immunoSEQ multiplex PCR was the method, and the copy in TCRdb shows in-frame clones only, minus some. The data contain about 120,000 clones, around 95% of them singletons. This CDR3 region has 16 residues. Trimming took 2 bases from V and 4 from J, leaving 17 bases between them. Germline CDR1 and CDR2: SGHNT and YYREEE (reference sequence). Broader study findings: High graft-versus-host to host-versus-graft T cell clonal ratios marked allografts of patients with graft-donor macrochimerism. The highest levels of circulating GvH clones went along with early declines in HvG clones after transplant. The marrow of recipients harbored GvH clones, and ileum or blood showed some of them first.

On this clone: Its antigen is not known.

This clonotype was sampled from a human donor who received an intestinal transplant. This specimen consisted of unstimulated CD8+ T cells sorted from spleen or lymph node cells, obtained before intestinal transplant. This chain uses TRBV5-4 with TRBJ2-3; either TRBD1 or TRBD2 may supply D (5 bases each). The CDR3 spells CASSLNRDLGPDTQYF. CDR3 DNA: TGTGCCAGCAGCTTAAACCGGGACCTAGGGCCAGATACGCAGTATTTT. Supplemented by reference TRBV5-4 and TRBJ2-3, the full variable domain reads ETGVTQSPTHLIKTRGQQVTLRCSSQSGHNTVSWYQQALGQGPQFIFQYYREEENGRGNFPPRFSGLQFPNYSSELNVNALELDDSALYLCASSLNRDLGPDTQYFGPGTRLTVL.